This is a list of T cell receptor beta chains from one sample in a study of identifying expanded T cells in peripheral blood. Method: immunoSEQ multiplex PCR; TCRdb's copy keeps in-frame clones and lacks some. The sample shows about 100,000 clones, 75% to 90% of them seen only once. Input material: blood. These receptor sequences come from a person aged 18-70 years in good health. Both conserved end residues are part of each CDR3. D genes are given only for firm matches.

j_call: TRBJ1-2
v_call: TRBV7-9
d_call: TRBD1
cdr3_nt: TGTGCCAGCAGCTTAGGGGGACAGGGGAATGGCTACACCTTC
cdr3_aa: CASSLGGQGNGYTF

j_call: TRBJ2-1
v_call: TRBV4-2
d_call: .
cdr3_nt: TGTGCCAGCAGCCAAAGCATGAAAGGGAGCTCCTACAATGAGCAGTTCTTC
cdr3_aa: CASSQSMKGSSYNEQFF

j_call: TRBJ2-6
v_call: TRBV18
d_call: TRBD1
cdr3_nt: TGTGCCAGCTCACCAATGACAGGGGGCTCTGGGGCCAACGTCCTGACTTTC
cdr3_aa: CASSPMTGGSGANVLTF

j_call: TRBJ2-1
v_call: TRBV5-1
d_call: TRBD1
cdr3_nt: TGCGCCAGCAGCCCAGAAGGGACAGGGGTGGGGAATGAGCAGTTCTTC
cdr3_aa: CASSPEGTGVGNEQFF

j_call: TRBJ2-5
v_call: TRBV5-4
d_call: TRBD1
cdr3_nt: TGTGCCAGCAGCTCTCTGACAGGGGGGGAGACCCAGTACTTC
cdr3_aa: CASSSLTGGETQYF

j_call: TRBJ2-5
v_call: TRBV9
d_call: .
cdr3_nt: TGTGCCAGCAGCGGGAAAGGGACCTTTCAGGCCCAGTACTTC
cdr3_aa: CASSGKGTFQAQYF

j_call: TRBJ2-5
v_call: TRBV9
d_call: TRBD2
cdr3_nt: TGTGCCAGCAGCGTAGTGCGGAGCGGGGGGGGTTACCAAGAGACCCAGTACTTC
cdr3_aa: CASSVVRSGGGYQETQYF

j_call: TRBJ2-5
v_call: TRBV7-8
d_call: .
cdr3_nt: TGTGCCAGCAGCTTGCATGAGGAAGTAGCCCGGGTGACCCAGTACTTC
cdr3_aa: CASSLHEEVARVTQYF

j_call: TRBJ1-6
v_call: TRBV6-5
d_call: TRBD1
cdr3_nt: TGTGCCAGCAGTTACGGCCAGGGGGAACTAAATTCACCCCTCCACTTT
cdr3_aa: CASSYGQGELNSPLHF

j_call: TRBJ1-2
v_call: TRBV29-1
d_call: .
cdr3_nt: TGCAGCGTTGGTTGGGGCGCCGGACCTTTCTATGGCTACACCTTC
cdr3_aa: CSVGWGAGPFYGYTF

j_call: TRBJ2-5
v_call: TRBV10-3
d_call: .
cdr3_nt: TGTGCCAGCAGTTACGTTGGAAGCGGGTCGGAGACCCAGTACTTC
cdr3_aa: CASSYVGSGSETQYF

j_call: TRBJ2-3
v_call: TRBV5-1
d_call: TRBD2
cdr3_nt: TGCGCCAGCAGCTTCGGGTCTAGCGGGGGCCCAAGCACAGATACGCAGTATTTT
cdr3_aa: CASSFGSSGGPSTDTQYF

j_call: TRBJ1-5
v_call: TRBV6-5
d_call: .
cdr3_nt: TGTGCCAGCAGTCTCGGATTCACTCAGCCCCAGCATTTT
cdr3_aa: CASSLGFTQPQHF

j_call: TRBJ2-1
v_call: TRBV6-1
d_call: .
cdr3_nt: TGTGCCAGCAGTGCCACCGGGGATGAGCAGTTCTTC
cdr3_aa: CASSATGDEQFF

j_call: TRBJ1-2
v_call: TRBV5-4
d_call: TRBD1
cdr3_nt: TGTGCCAGCAGCTTGGGGACAGGAATCCGGATCTTC
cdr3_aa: CASSLGTGIRIF

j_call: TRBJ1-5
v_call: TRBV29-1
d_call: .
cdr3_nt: TGCAGCGTTCTAATTCATGGAACCGATAGCAATCAGCCCCAGCATTTT
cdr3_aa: CSVLIHGTDSNQPQHF